The entry that follows covers one TCR beta chain sequence. The antigen is not known. Produced via immunoSEQ multiplex PCR; TCRdb's table is partial and in-frame only. The table includes some 100,000 clones, about 83% detected once. The germline V gene encodes CDR1 SGHRS and CDR2 YFSETQ. The CDR3 is 17 amino acids. The V gene end was trimmed by 4 bases and the J gene end by 0 bases; junction bases not matched to a gene: 10. The entry originates in a study of radiotherapy plus CTLA-4 blockade in lung cancer. Across the whole study: An objective response was seen in about 17% of patients, and disease control in 31%. Study-wide findings and caveats: The best predictor of response was reported to be early blood T cell clone dynamics, with interferon-beta.

The sample in question was peripheral blood, obtained from a patient treated with radiotherapy plus ipilimumab. The sequence derives from a human donor with non-small cell lung cancer who had a partial response to radiotherapy plus ipilimumab. V usage is TRBV5-1 and J usage is TRBJ1-5, with 7 bases lining up with TRBD1. The CDR3 DNA sequence: TGCGCCAGCAGCCAGGGACAGCTAAGTACTAGCAATCAGCCCCAGCATTTT. Its protein is CASSQGQLSTSNQPQHF. Combining the CDR3 with reference TRBV5-1 and TRBJ1-5 gives the whole variable domain KAGVTQTPRYLIKTRGQQVTLSCSPISGHRSVSWYQQTPGQGLQFLFEYFSETQRNKGNFPGRFSGRQFSNSRSEMNVSTLELGDSALYLCASSQGQLSTSNQPQHFGDGTRLSIL.